This T cell receptor (beta chain) stems from a study of identical twins. Using its own MiXCR run on the 5' RACE reads, TCRdb lists one record per CDR3 protein. The table records 650,000 to 750,000 distinct CDR3 sequences, 21% of them present only once. In addition, the sample was reused for a study of T cells expressing NK-cell markers.

The sequence came from a young woman in good health. Material: PBMCs.

Here the CDR3 DNA reads TGTGCCAGCAGACGCATTAGCACAGATACGCAGTATTTT. Translating it yields CASRRISTDTQYF. The chain uses TRBV6-1 and TRBJ2-3, with unresolved D. Per the germline V gene, CDR1 is MNHNS and CDR2 is SASEGT. V lost 6 bases, J lost 0 bases, and 7 bases lay in between. The length of the CDR3 is 13 residues.